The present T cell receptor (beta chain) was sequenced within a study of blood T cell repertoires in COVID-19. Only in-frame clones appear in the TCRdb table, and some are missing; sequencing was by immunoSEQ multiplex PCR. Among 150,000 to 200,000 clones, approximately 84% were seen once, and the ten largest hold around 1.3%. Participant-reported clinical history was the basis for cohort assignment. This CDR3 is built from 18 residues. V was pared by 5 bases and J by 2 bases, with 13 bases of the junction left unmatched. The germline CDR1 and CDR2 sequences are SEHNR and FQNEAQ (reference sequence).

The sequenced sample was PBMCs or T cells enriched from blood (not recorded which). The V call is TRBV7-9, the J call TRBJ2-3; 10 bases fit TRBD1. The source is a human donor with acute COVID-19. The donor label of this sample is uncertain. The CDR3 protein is CASSPGQGFQPNTDTQYF. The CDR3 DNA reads TGTGCCAGCAGCCCGGGACAGGGGTTTCAGCCAAACACAGATACGCAGTATTTT. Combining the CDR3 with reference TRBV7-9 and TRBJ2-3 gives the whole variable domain DTGVSQNPRHKITKRGQNVTFRCDPISEHNRLYWYRQTLGQGPEFLTYFQNEAQLEKSRLLSDRFSAERPKGSFSTLEIQRTEQGDSAMYLCASSPGQGFQPNTDTQYFGPGTRLTVL.